This T cell receptor (beta chain) was recovered during a study of blood T cell repertoires in COVID-19. TCRdb's table, derived via immunoSEQ multiplex PCR, lists solely in-frame clones and lacks some. The data contain roughly 230,000 clones, around 83% of them seen just once; the ten biggest clones take up approximately 7%. Note on this clone: One end of the junction is discordant with germline, which a read error may explain.

CDR1 and CDR2 from the germline V gene are SSHAT and FNYEAQ (reference sequence). The length of the CDR3 is 13 residues. The clonotype originates from a woman in her forties or fifties with acute or convalescent COVID-19. Input material: peripheral blood. The rearrangement joins TRBV7-7 to TRBJ1-5; no definite D call. The CDR3 coding sequence is TGTGCTAGCAGCCCCCACGAGGGTCAGCCCCAGCATTTT. It specifies CASSPHEGQPQHF.